This T cell receptor (beta chain) was captured in a study of T cells in Graves' hyperthyroidism and ophthalmopathy. Study summary: Peripheral blood was obtained at initial diagnosis, preceding any treatment.

Researchers barred patients who had uncontrolled infection, other autoimmune disease, pregnancy or lactation. Diagnoses were established using clinical symptoms, serum thyroxine and TRAb, thyroid ultrasound and orbital computed tomography. General study findings and limits: Blood held most thyroid clonotypes expanded above 0.001 frequency.

The ends were cut back, 1 base at V and 0 bases at J, with 10 bases in the middle. The CDR3 consists of 16 residues. Per the germline V gene, CDR1 is LGHNA and CDR2 is YNFKEQ. Amplification of TCR beta CDR3 regions was performed using RNA transcripts as template. The HTBI primer set was used in a first-round RT-PCR of the TCR CDR3. TCRdb called the multiplex PCR reads again in MiXCR, with one record for every CDR3 protein. The sample lists 550,000 to 700,000 distinct CDR3 sequences, roughly 14% occurring once. This clonotype was observed a few times. What it binds is unknown. The gene calls are TRBV4-2 and TRBJ1-3; D call uncertain. The specimen sequenced was blood. The sequence derives from a woman between 35 and 50 years old with Graves' ophthalmopathy. CDR3 in DNA: TGTGCCAGCAGCCAAGGGGCAGTCAACTCTGGAAACACCATATATTTT. Its protein product is CASSQGAVNSGNTIYF.